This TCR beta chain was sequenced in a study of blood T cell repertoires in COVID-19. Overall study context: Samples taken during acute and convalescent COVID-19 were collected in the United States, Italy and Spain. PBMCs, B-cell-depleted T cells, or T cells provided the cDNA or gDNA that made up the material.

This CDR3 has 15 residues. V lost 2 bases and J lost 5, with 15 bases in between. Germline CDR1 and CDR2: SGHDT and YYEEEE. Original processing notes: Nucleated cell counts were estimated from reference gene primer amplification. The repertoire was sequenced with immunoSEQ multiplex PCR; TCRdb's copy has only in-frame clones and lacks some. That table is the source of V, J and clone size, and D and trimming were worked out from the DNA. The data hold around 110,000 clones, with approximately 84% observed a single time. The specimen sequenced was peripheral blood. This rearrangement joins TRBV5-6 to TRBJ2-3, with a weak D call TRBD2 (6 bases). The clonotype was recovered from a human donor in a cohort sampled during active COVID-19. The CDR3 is CASSLGMGGGDTQYF. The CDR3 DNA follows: TGTGCCAGCAGCTTAGGTATGGGAGGAGGAGATACGCAGTATTTT.